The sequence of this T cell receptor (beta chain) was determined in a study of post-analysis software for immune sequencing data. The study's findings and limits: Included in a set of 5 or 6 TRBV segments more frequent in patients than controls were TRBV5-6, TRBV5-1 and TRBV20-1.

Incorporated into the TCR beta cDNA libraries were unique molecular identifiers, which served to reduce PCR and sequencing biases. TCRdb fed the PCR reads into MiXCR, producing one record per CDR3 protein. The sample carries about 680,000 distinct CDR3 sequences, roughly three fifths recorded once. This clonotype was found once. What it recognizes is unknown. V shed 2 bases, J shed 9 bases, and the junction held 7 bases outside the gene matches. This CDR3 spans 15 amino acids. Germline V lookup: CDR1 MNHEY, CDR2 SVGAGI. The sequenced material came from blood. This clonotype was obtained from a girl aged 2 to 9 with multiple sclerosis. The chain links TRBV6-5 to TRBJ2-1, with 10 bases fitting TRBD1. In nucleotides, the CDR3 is TGTGCCAGCAGTTACCAGGACAGGGGGGTGGTTGAGCAGTTCTTC. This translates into CASSYQDRGVVEQFF.